The 32 T cell receptor beta chains in this list originate from one sample, sequenced in a study of somatic mutations in cytotoxic T cells in rheumatoid arthritis. Only in-frame clones appear in the TCRdb table, and some are missing; sequencing was by immunoSEQ multiplex PCR. Of some 40,000 clones in the sample, under 85% were seen once. Material: CD8+ T cells sorted from blood. Receptors originate from a man in his forties in good health.

Only one count was recorded for this clone. V and J are TRBV7-9 and TRBJ2-5; TRBD1 matches 8 bases. The J segment lost 9 bases and the V segment lost 1 base, leaving 10 bases of the junction unmatched. CDR3 length equals 15 residues. Germline CDR1 and CDR2: SEHNR and FQNEAQ (reference sequence). CDR3: CASSLGGTGPVAQYF. The CDR3 DNA follows: TGTGCCAGCAGCTTAGGAGGGACAGGACCAGTGGCCCAGTACTTC.

The rearrangement joins TRBV4-1 to TRBJ2-5; no reliable D call. Between the trimmed V and J ends, which lost 4 bases and 5 bases, there was a span of 11 bases. The CDR3 is made up of 13 amino acids. CDR1 MGHRA and CDR2 YSYEKL come from the germline V gene. The CDR3 spells CASSPVSSETQYF. The DNA for the CDR3 is TGCGCCAGCAGCCCGGTGTCGTCGGAGACCCAGTACTTC.

The chain uses TRBV25-1 and TRBJ2-7; 11 nucleotides align to TRBD1. The CDR3 spans 14 residues. The ends lost 5 bases at V and 3 bases at J; junction bases unmatched: 3. From germline, CDR1 is MGHDK and CDR2 SYGVNS. The CDR3 here is CASSSGTGGYEQYF. CDR3 coding DNA: TGTGCCAGCAGTTCCGGGACAGGGGGCTACGAGCAGTACTTC.

The gene calls are TRBV7-9 and TRBJ2-2; D could derive from TRBD1 or TRBD2 (5 bases each). Trimming shortened V by 3 bases and J by 1 base, and 9 bases separated the two germline ends. The CDR3 has 15 amino acids. Germline CDR1 and CDR2: SEHNR and FQNEAQ (reference sequence). The CDR3 loop reads CASSFRDGNTGELFF. DNA of the CDR3: TGTGCCAGCAGCTTCCGGGACGGGAACACCGGGGAGCTGTTTTTT.

V gene TRBV6-5 combines with J gene TRBJ2-5, with 7 bases aligning to TRBD2. Germline V CDR1 and CDR2: MNHEY, SVGAGI. V lost 2 bases to trimming and J lost 1 base; unmatched junction nucleotides: 4. The CDR3 sequence is 15 residues long. The CDR3 loop is CASSYDGRLQETQYF. CDR3 coding DNA: TGTGCCAGCAGTTACGACGGGAGGCTCCAAGAGACCCAGTACTTC.

This clone was seen only once. The rearrangement uses TRBV19 and TRBJ1-3; possibly TRBD1 for D (5 bases). The germline CDR1 and CDR2 sequences are LNHDA and SQIVND (reference sequence). Deletions cut 10 bases from V and 1 base from J, with 14 bases between. The CDR3 runs 14 residues. CDR3 protein: CATQRGSSGNTIYF. CDR3 bases: TGTGCCACCCAAAGGGGATCATCTGGAAACACCATATATTTT.

This chain uses TRBV28 with TRBJ1-5, with a weak D call TRBD1 (5 bases). CDR1 and CDR2 from the germline V gene are MDHEN and SYDVKM. This CDR3 region has 13 residues. The ends were cut back, 5 bases at V and 6 bases at J, with 11 bases in the middle. The CDR3 spells CASSRVGGQPQHF. In DNA form, the CDR3 reads TGTGCCAGCAGTCGGGTTGGGGGTCAGCCCCAGCATTTT.

This chain joins TRBV15 and TRBJ2-1; the match to TRBD2 covers 8 bases. The V segment lost 4 bases and the J segment 8 bases; nucleotides outside the gene matches: 10. The CDR3 covers 15 residues. The germline CDR1 and CDR2 sequences are LNHNV and YYDKDF (reference sequence). The CDR3 loop reads CATSTSGSGGHEQFF. CDR3 nucleotides: TGTGCCACCAGCACAAGCGGGAGTGGGGGACATGAGCAGTTCTTC.

By share of the sample, this clone is medium-sized (0.01 to 0.1%). Other DNA sequences in this sample translate to the same CDR3. This chain joins TRBV27 and TRBJ1-6; no firm D call. Germline V lookup: CDR1 MNHEY, CDR2 SMNVEV (reference sequence). The V end lost 5 bases, the J end lost 6 bases, and 5 bases lay between the germline ends. The CDR3 loop spans 12 amino acids. The CDR3 here is CASSPINSPLHF. Written as DNA, the CDR3 is TGTGCCAGCAGTCCAATTAATTCACCCCTCCACTTT.

This clone was detected only once. The chain combines TRBV19 with TRBJ1-1, with a weak D call TRBD1 (6 bases). The length of the CDR3 is 12 residues. Germline assignment: CDR1 LNHDA and CDR2 SQIVND (reference sequence). With 9 bases removed from V and 4 bases from J, the gap between germline ends came to 12 bases. The CDR3 spells CASSDSLTEAFF. CDR3 coding DNA: TGTGCCAGCTCGGACAGTCTCACTGAAGCTTTCTTT. Variable domain in full (rest from reference TRBV19 and TRBJ1-1): DGGITQSPKYLFRKEGQNVTLSCEQNLNHDAMYWYRQDPGQGLRLIYYSQIVNDFQKGDIAEGYSVSREKKESFPLTVTSAQKNPTAFYLCASSDSLTEAFFGQGTRLTVV.

This chain joins TRBV5-1 and TRBJ2-7; D ambiguous. The CDR3 is 12 residues long. The germline gives CDR1 SGHRS, CDR2 YFSETQ. Trimming took off 0 bases at V and 0 bases at J, with 1 base between the two ends. CDR3 in DNA: TGCGCCAGCAGCTTGGTCTCCTACGAGCAGTACTTC. It codes for CASSLVSYEQYF.

V and J are TRBV11-2 and TRBJ2-5; TRBD2 agrees at 10 bases. Germline V CDR1 and CDR2: SGHAT, FQNNGV. V shed 5 bases, J shed 5 bases, and the junction held 5 bases outside the gene matches. The CDR3 runs 14 residues. The CDR3 nucleotides are TGTGCCAGCAGCCCCCAAGCGGGGGGGGAGACCCAGTACTTC. It translates to CASSPQAGGETQYF.

This chain connects TRBV29-1 to TRBJ2-2, with TRBD2 matching 13 bases. The trim removed 6 bases at V and 3 bases at J, leaving 16 bases unmatched. This CDR3 is 19 amino acids long. Germline CDR1 SQVTM, CDR2 ANQGSEA. CDR3 in amino acids: CSVRGLAGVSSEDTGELFF. The DNA of the CDR3 is TGCAGCGTCCGCGGACTAGCGGGAGTTTCTTCTGAGGACACCGGGGAGCTGTTTTTT.

The rearrangement links TRBV6-1 to TRBJ2-4; either TRBD1 or TRBD2 may fit D (5 bases each). The CDR3 spans 14 residues. Trimming shortened V by 7 bases and J by 8 bases, and 18 bases separated the two germline ends. The germline V gene has CDR1 MNHNS and CDR2 SASEGT. CDR3 sequence: CASTTARERDIQYF. DNA of the CDR3: TGTGCCAGCACCACCGCCAGGGAGAGGGACATTCAGTACTTC.

This clone came up once. The rearrangement links TRBV5-8 to TRBJ1-1; D perhaps matches TRBD1 (5 bases). Germline loops: CDR1 SGHTS, CDR2 YDEGEE. The germline V and J ends were trimmed by 4 bases and 5 bases, with 9 bases remaining between them. This CDR3 has 12 residues. The CDR3: CASSAGLTEAFF. CDR3 bases: TGTGCCAGCAGCGCGGGACTTACTGAAGCTTTCTTT.

The genes are TRBV6-5 and TRBJ1-3; no reliable D call. V lost 4 bases to trimming and J lost 7 bases, with 11 bases between them. This CDR3 comprises 13 residues. CDR1 is MNHEY, CDR2 SVGAGI, per germline. Here the CDR3 DNA reads TGTGCCAGCAGTTTGGTAGATTCGAACACCATATATTTT. It translates to CASSLVDSNTIYF.

The chain employs TRBV11-2 and TRBJ2-3; a weak D match, TRBD2 (6 bases). The CDR3 covers 16 residues. The V gene lost 4 bases and the J gene lost 0 bases, with 14 bases spanning the gap. Germline CDR1 reads SGHAT; CDR2 reads FQNNGV. CDR3 DNA: TGTGCCAGCAGCTCCTTTGCTCGGGAGAGCACAGATACGCAGTATTTT. As protein: CASSSFARESTDTQYF.

The J gene is TRBJ2-7, the V gene TRBV5-4; TRBD2 might be the D (7 bases). Trimming cost V 0 bases and J 3 bases, with 13 bases left between them. Per germline, CDR1 SGHNT and CDR2 YYREEE (reference sequence). The CDR3 has 15 amino acids. In nucleotides, the CDR3 is TGTGCCAGCAGCTTGGCTGGGGGGGGGCTCTACGAGCAGTACTTC. Translation: CASSLAGGGLYEQYF.

The chain links TRBV28 to TRBJ1-1, with TRBD1 as a possible D gene (6 bases). V was cut by 2 bases and J by 3 bases, with 10 bases left in between. CDR1 and CDR2 from the germline V gene are MDHEN and SYDVKM. This CDR3 region has 14 residues. CDR3 amino acids: CASSLRAGDTEAFF. The CDR3 region has the DNA TGTGCCAGCAGTTTACGGGCAGGGGACACTGAAGCTTTCTTT.

The chain carries TRBV9 and TRBJ2-7, with a weak D call TRBD2 (6 bases). Germline V gene lookup returns CDR1 SGDLS and CDR2 YYNGEE. Trimming shortened V by 3 bases and J by 2 bases, and 12 bases separated the two germline ends. The CDR3 is made up of 14 amino acids. CDR3 bases: TGTGCCAGCAGCGGTCCAGCGGGCCCCTACGAGCAGTACTTC. Its translation: CASSGPAGPYEQYF. Filled out from reference TRBV9 and TRBJ2-7, the complete variable domain reads DSGVTQTPKHLITATGQRVTLRCSPRSGDLSVYWYQQSLDQGLQFLIQYYNGEERAKGNILERFSAQQFPDLHSELNLSSLELGDSALYFCASSGPAGPYEQYFGPGTRLTVT.

This chain uses TRBV15 with TRBJ2-5; no definite D call. This CDR3 has 18 residues. Germline lookup yields CDR1 LNHNV and CDR2 YYDKDF (reference sequence). The germline V and J ends were trimmed by 0 bases and 1 base, with 18 bases remaining between them. The CDR3 nucleotides read TGTGCCACCAGCAGAGATGGCGCGGCAGACGACCTCCAAGAGACCCAGTACTTC. Translating it yields CATSRDGAADDLQETQYF.

V is TRBV6-1 and J is TRBJ2-2; D might be TRBD1 or TRBD2, each matching 5 bases. Trimming pared 0 bases from V and 6 bases from J, leaving 11 bases between. This CDR3 region has 15 residues. Per the germline V gene, CDR1 is MNHNS and CDR2 is SASEGT. DNA for the CDR3: TGTGCCAGCAGTGAAGCGTCGGGGCCCCCCGGGGAGCTGTTTTTT. Encoded protein: CASSEASGPPGELFF.

The genes are TRBV10-1 and TRBJ2-7; D is unclear. Germline V gene sequence: CDR1 WNHNN, CDR2 SYGVQD (reference sequence). CDR3 length equals 12 residues. Trimming pared 6 bases from V and 3 bases from J, leaving 9 bases between. The CDR3 coding sequence is TGCGCCAGCAGCTCGGGTGGCTACGAGCAGTACTTC. Encoded protein: CASSSGGYEQYF.

The chain combines TRBV28 with TRBJ1-5, with 9 bases aligning to TRBD1. Germline CDR1 and CDR2: MDHEN and SYDVKM. J lost 0 bases, V lost 6 bases, and 3 bases had no gene match. The CDR3 consists of 15 residues. The CDR3 loop reads CASRLTGGSNQPQHF. CDR3 in DNA: TGTGCCAGCAGACTGACAGGGGGTAGCAATCAGCCCCAGCATTTT.

This sequence joins TRBV7-9 and TRBJ2-1, with D perhaps being TRBD1 or TRBD2 (5 bases each). This CDR3 region has 15 residues. V was shortened by 4 bases and J by 5 bases, with 15 bases between the two germline ends. Per germline, CDR1 SEHNR and CDR2 FQNEAQ (reference sequence). CDR3 DNA: TGTGCCAGCAGCTATGACAGAAGAGGGGACAATGAGCAGTTCTTC. This translates into CASSYDRRGDNEQFF.

The J gene is TRBJ1-1, the V gene TRBV7-9; 9 bases align to TRBD1. J lost 0 bases, V lost 4 bases, and 9 bases had no gene match. This CDR3 has 17 residues. The germline V gene has CDR1 SEHNR and CDR2 FQNEAQ (reference sequence). Here the CDR3 reads CASSSLGQGSMNTEAFF. In nucleotides, the CDR3 is TGTGCCAGCAGCTCTTTGGGACAGGGCAGCATGAACACTGAAGCTTTCTTT.

V is TRBV27 and J is TRBJ1-1, with unresolved D. Germline V lookup: CDR1 MNHEY, CDR2 SMNVEV (reference sequence). Deletions cut 6 bases from V and 4 bases from J, with 12 bases between. The CDR3 consists of 13 residues. CDR3 residues: CASRGWAGTEAFF. For the CDR3, the DNA is TGTGCCAGCAGGGGTTGGGCAGGCACTGAAGCTTTCTTT.

This sequence joins TRBV5-1 and TRBJ2-5; D unclear. Per the germline V gene, CDR1 is SGHRS and CDR2 is YFSETQ. The CDR3 runs 13 residues. Deletions cut 3 bases from V and 1 base from J, with 7 bases between. The CDR3 is CASSSWGQETQYF. CDR3 DNA: TGCGCCAGCAGCTCGTGGGGCCAAGAGACCCAGTACTTC. Full variable domain (rest looked up from reference TRBV5-1 and TRBJ2-5): KAGVTQTPRYLIKTRGQQVTLSCSPISGHRSVSWYQQTPGQGLQFLFEYFSETQRNKGNFPGRFSGRQFSNSRSEMNVSTLELGDSALYLCASSSWGQETQYFGPGTRLLVL.

This clone was observed a single time. The CDR3 region has the DNA TGTGCCAGTAGGGGCGGGAGAAACCAAGAGACCCAGTACTTC. Protein: CASRGGRNQETQYF. The chain links TRBV19 to TRBJ2-5, with 7 bases fitting TRBD2. J was trimmed by 0 bases and V by 6 bases; bases with no gene match: 4. There are 14 residues in the CDR3. CDR1 and CDR2 (germline): LNHDA, SQIVND (reference sequence).

This sequence joins TRBV6-5 and TRBJ2-1; 7 bases map to TRBD1. Germline CDR1 MNHEY, CDR2 SVGAGI. The CDR3 length is 16 residues. V was clipped by 0 bases and J by 0 bases; unmatched bases: 2. CDR3 sequence reads: CASSYSWDSSYNEQFF. CDR3 coding DNA: TGTGCCAGCAGTTACTCCTGGGACAGCTCCTACAATGAGCAGTTCTTC.

The chain carries TRBV5-1 and TRBJ1-1; D unclear. Trimming cost V 3 bases and J 4 bases, with 13 bases left between them. The CDR3 contains 14 residues. Germline V gives CDR1 SGHRS, CDR2 YFSETQ. Here the CDR3 reads CASSYRREPTEAFF. In nucleotides, the CDR3 is TGCGCCAGCAGCTATCGACGGGAACCCACTGAAGCTTTCTTT.

The chain combines TRBV6-4 with TRBJ1-1; maybe TRBD1 (5 bases). CDR3 length equals 14 residues. Germline V CDR1 and CDR2: MRHNA, SNTAGT. The V end lost 0 bases, the J end lost 5 bases, and 10 bases lay between the germline ends. The CDR3 protein is CASSDSGGGTEAFF. The CDR3 coding sequence is TGTGCCAGCAGTGACTCCGGGGGTGGGACTGAAGCTTTCTTT.